Each of the 10 T cell receptor beta chains below was sequenced from the same sample in a study of cytomegalovirus exposure and HLA in healthy donors. Researchers ran the PCR with 60 Vbeta and 13 Jbeta primers. The protocol was immunoSEQ multiplex PCR, while the TCRdb copy is restricted to in-frame clones and leaves out a portion. The sample lists roughly 160,000 clones, approximately 85% occurring once. Sequenced sample: PBMCs. These receptors all come from a man aged 45-65 years in good health and CMV-seropositive.

J is TRBJ2-1 and V is TRBV13; tentatively, D is TRBD2 (5 bases). Trimming removed 4 bases at V and 1 base at J, with 8 bases between. The CDR3 sequence is 14 residues long. Germline loops: CDR1 PRHDT, CDR2 FYEKMQ (reference sequence). CDR3 amino acids: CASSSGVSYNEQFF. The CDR3 DNA is TGTGCCAGCAGCTCCGGGGTTTCCTACAATGAGCAGTTCTTC.

CDR3 coding DNA: TGTGCCAGCAGCTGGGAGTCGAGGGACAATGAGCAGTTCTTC. Translated: CASSWESRDNEQFF. The chain couples TRBV7-3 to TRBJ2-1; TRBD2 might be the D (5 bases). Germline CDR1 and CDR2: SGHTA and FQGTGA. V was cut by 4 bases and J by 5 bases, with 12 bases left in between. The CDR3 is 14 amino acids.

This chain joins TRBV5-5 and TRBJ2-3; tentative D call: TRBD1 (5 bases). The ends were cut back, 6 bases at V and 1 base at J, with 12 bases in the middle. Germline CDR1 is SGHKS and CDR2 is YYEKEE (reference sequence). This CDR3 is built from 14 residues. CDR3 DNA sequence: TGTGCCAGCACCGCTAAGACAGGCACAGATACGCAGTATTTT. It specifies CASTAKTGTDTQYF.

This clone was observed once. This rearrangement joins TRBV10-1 to TRBJ1-1; D remains unclear. Germline V gene sequence: CDR1 WNHNN, CDR2 SYGVQD (reference sequence). V dropped 4 bases and J dropped 8 bases, with 14 bases sitting between them. The CDR3 runs 13 residues. CDR3 sequence (DNA): TGCGCCAGCAGTGGGCTGCCAGGTCGAGAAGCTTTCTTT. It is translated as CASSGLPGREAFF.

The CDR3 DNA follows: TGCGCCAGCAGCTTGGATTTCGGGTTTGGAGCTTTCTTT. Its translation: CASSLDFGFGAFF. This chain joins TRBV5-1 and TRBJ1-1; D unclear. V was cut by 0 bases and J by 10 bases, with 13 bases left in between. CDR3 length: 13 residues. Germline V lookup: CDR1 SGHRS, CDR2 YFSETQ.

This clone has a single count. The chain uses TRBV6-1 and TRBJ2-3; TRBD1 is a possible D gene (6 bases). CDR3 size: 12 residues. Germline CDR1 MNHNS, CDR2 SASEGT. Trimming removed 7 bases at V and 10 bases at J, with 15 bases between. Here the CDR3 DNA reads TGTGCCAGCACTGCCTCCCCAGGGGCGCAGTATTTT. Amino acid sequence: CASTASPGAQYF.

The V call is TRBV9, the J call TRBJ2-2; 11 bases are a match to TRBD2. The J segment lost 4 bases and the V segment lost 4 bases, leaving 0 bases of the junction unmatched. CDR3 length: 14 amino acids. Germline V gives CDR1 SGDLS, CDR2 YYNGEE. CDR3 in DNA: TGTGCCAGCAGCACTAGCGGGGGCACCGGGGAGCTGTTTTTT. The encoded protein is CASSTSGGTGELFF. The whole variable domain, filled in from reference TRBV9 and TRBJ2-2, reads DSGVTQTPKHLITATGQRVTLRCSPRSGDLSVYWYQQSLDQGLQFLIQYYNGEERAKGNILERFSAQQFPDLHSELNLSSLELGDSALYFCASSTSGGTGELFFGEGSRLTVL.

This clone was recorded a few times. The chain couples TRBV4-3 to TRBJ2-1; 12 positions agree with TRBD2. The CDR3 is made up of 16 amino acids. Germline CDR1 LGHNA, CDR2 YSLEER. V dropped 3 bases and J dropped 8; count of bases not matched to a gene: 8. The CDR3 DNA reads as TGCGCCAGCAGCCAGGGAGGACTAGCGGGATTTGATGAGCAGTTCTTC. Protein sequence: CASSQGGLAGFDEQFF.

V and J are TRBV19 and TRBJ1-2, with 9 bases aligning to TRBD1. This CDR3 contains 13 residues. The germline V gene encodes CDR1 LNHDA and CDR2 SQIVND (reference sequence). V shed 5 bases, J shed 5 bases, and the junction held 3 bases outside the gene matches. CDR3 coding DNA: TGTGCCAGTAGTGGAGGACAGGGGTATGGCTACACCTTC. Translating gives CASSGGQGYGYTF.

The chain couples TRBV2 to TRBJ1-1; no clear D gene. Trimming took off 2 bases at V and 3 bases at J, with 16 bases between the two ends. This CDR3 spans 16 amino acids. Germline lookup yields CDR1 SNHLY and CDR2 FYNNEI. CDR3 nucleotide sequence: TGTGCCAGCAGTGAACAGATAACTTTCGAGGACACTGAAGCTTTCTTT. This translates into CASSEQITFEDTEAFF.